This TCR beta chain is from a study of blood T cell repertoires in COVID-19. Study background: T cells, B-cell-depleted T cells, or PBMCs provided the cDNA or gDNA that served as material.

Germline V gene lookup returns CDR1 MNHEY and CDR2 SVGEGT. CDR3 length: 21 residues. With 2 bases clipped from V and 0 bases from J, the junction kept 19 bases outside the gene matches. In the authors' methods: Amplification from reference gene primers served as the basis for estimated nucleated cell counts. Repertoires were generated with immunoSEQ multiplex PCR, while TCRdb's copy carries only in-frame clones and drops some. That table supplies the V and J calls and clone size; D and trimming were determined from the DNA. The profile shows about 74,000 clones, around 74% of them singletons. This clone was detected a few times.

The material sequenced was peripheral blood. This clonotype was sampled from a man aged 70 or older with acute or convalescent COVID-19. The rearrangement joins TRBV6-2 or TRBV6-3 to TRBJ2-1, with 7 bases matching TRBD2. The CDR3 spells CASSYTILPRAGVSSYNEQFF. Written as DNA, the CDR3 is TGTGCCAGCAGTTACACCATATTACCGAGGGCGGGGGTAAGCTCCTACAATGAGCAGTTCTTC.